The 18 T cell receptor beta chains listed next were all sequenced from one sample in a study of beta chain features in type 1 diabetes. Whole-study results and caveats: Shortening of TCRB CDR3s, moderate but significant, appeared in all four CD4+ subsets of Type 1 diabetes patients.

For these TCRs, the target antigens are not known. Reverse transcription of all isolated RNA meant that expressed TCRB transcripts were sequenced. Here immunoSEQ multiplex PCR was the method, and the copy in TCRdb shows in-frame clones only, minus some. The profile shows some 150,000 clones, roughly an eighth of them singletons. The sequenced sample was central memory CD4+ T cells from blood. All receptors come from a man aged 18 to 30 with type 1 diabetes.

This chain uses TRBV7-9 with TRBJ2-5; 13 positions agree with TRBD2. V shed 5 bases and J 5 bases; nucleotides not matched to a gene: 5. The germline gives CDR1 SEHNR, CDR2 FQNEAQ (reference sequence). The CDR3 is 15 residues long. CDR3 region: CASSILAGGSETQYF. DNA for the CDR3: TGTGCCAGCAGCATACTAGCGGGGGGGTCGGAGACCCAGTACTTC.

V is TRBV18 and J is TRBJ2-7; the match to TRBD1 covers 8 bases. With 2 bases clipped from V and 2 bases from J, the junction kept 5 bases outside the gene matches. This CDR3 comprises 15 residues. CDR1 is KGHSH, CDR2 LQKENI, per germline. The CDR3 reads CASSPSGDRTYEQYF. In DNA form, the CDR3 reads TGTGCCAGCTCACCATCAGGGGACAGGACCTACGAGCAGTACTTC.

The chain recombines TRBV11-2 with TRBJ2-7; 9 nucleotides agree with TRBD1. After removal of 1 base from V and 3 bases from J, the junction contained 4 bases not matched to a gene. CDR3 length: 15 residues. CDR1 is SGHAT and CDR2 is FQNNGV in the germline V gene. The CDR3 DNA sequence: TGTGCCAGCAGCTTAGCCCGGGGACAGGGCTACGAGCAGTACTTC. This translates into CASSLARGQGYEQYF.

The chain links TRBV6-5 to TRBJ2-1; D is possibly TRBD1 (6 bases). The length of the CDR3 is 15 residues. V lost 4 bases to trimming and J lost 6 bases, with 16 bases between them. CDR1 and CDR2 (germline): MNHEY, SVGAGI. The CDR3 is CASSSPGQKTNEQFF. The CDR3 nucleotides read TGTGCCAGCAGTTCCCCGGGACAAAAGACCAATGAGCAGTTCTTC.

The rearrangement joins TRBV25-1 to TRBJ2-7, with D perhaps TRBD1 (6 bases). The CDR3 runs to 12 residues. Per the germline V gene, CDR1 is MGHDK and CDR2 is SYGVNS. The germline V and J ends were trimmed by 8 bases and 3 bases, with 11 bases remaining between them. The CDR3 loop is CASGRTDYEQYF. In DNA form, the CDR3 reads TGTGCCAGCGGTAGGACAGACTACGAGCAGTACTTC.

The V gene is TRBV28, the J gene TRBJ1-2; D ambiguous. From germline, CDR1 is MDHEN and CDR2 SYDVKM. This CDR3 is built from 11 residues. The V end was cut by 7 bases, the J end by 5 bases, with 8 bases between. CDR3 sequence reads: CASTAHYGYTF. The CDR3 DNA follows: TGTGCCAGCACGGCCCATTATGGCTACACCTTC.

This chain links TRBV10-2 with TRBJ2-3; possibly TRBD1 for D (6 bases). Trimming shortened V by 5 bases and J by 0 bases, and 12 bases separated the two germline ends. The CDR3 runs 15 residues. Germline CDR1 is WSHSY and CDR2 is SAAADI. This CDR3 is CASSRQDTSTDTQYF. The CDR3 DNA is TGCGCCAGCAGTCGACAGGACACTAGCACAGATACGCAGTATTTT.

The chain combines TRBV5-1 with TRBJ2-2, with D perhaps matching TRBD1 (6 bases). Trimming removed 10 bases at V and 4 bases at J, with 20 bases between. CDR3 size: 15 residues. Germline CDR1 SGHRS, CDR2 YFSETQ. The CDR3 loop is CADSDSGAITGELFF. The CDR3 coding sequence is TGCGCCGATTCGGACAGCGGAGCCATCACCGGGGAGCTGTTTTTT.

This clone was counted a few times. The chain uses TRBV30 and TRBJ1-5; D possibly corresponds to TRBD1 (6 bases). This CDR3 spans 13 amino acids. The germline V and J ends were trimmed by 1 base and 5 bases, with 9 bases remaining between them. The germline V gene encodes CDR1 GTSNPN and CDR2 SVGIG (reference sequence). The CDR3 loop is CAWSAGVDQPQHF. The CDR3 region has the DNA TGTGCCTGGAGTGCAGGGGTCGATCAGCCCCAGCATTTT.

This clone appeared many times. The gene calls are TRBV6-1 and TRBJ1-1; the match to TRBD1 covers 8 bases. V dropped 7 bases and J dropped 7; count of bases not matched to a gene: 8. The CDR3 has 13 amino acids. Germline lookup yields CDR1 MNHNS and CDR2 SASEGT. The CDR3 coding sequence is TGTGCCAGCAATTCCCGGGACAGGAGTGAAGCTTTCTTT. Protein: CASNSRDRSEAFF.

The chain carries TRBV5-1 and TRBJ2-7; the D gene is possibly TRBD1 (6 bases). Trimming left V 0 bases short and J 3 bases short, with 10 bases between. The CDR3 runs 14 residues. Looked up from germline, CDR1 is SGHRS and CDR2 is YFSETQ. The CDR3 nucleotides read TGCGCCAGCAGCTTGGCCGTCAGGGGCTACGAGCAGTACTTC. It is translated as CASSLAVRGYEQYF.

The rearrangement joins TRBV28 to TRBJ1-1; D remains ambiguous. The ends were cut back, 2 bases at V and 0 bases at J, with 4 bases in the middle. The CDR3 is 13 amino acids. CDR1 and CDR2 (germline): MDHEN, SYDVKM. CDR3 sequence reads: CASSLIMNTEAFF. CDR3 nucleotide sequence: TGTGCCAGCAGTTTAATAATGAACACTGAAGCTTTCTTT.

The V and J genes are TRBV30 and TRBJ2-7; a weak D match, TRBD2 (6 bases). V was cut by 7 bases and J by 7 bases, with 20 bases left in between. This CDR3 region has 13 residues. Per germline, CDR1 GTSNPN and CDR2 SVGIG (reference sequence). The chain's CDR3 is CASSFWLAREQYF. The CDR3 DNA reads TGTGCCTCCTCCTTTTGGCTAGCGAGGGAGCAGTACTTC.

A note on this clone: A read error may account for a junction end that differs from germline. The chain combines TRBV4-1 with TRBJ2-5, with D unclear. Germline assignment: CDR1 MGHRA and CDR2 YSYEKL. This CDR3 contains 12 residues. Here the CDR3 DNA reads TGCGCCAGCAGCCAAGAGCAAGGGACCCAGTACTTC. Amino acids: CASSQEQGTQYF.

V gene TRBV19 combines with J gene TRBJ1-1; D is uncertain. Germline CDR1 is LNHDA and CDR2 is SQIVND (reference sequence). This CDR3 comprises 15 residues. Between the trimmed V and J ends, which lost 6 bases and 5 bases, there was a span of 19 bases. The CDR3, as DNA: TGTGCCAGTAGGACAAGACCCGAAACTGTGACTGAAGCTTTCTTT. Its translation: CASRTRPETVTEAFF.

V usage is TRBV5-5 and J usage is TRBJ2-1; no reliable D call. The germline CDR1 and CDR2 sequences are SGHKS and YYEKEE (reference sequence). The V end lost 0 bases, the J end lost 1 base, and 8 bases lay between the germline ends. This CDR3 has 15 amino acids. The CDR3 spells CASSLGIQSYNEQFF. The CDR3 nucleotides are TGTGCCAGCAGCTTGGGGATCCAATCCTACAATGAGCAGTTCTTC. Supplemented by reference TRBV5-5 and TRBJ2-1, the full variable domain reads DAGVTQSPTHLIKTRGQQVTLRCSPISGHKSVSWYQQVLGQGPQFIFQYYEKEERGRGNFPDRFSARQFPNYSSELNVNALLLGDSALYLCASSLGIQSYNEQFFGPGTRLTVL.

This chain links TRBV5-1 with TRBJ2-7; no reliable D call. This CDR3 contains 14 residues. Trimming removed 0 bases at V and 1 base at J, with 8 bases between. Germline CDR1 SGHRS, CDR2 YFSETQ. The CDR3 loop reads CASSLGGPSYEQYF. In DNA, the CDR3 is TGCGCCAGCAGCTTGGGCGGACCATCCTACGAGCAGTACTTC. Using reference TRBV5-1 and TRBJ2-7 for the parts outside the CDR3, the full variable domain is KAGVTQTPRYLIKTRGQQVTLSCSPISGHRSVSWYQQTPGQGLQFLFEYFSETQRNKGNFPGRFSGRQFSNSRSEMNVSTLELGDSALYLCASSLGGPSYEQYFGPGTRLTVT.

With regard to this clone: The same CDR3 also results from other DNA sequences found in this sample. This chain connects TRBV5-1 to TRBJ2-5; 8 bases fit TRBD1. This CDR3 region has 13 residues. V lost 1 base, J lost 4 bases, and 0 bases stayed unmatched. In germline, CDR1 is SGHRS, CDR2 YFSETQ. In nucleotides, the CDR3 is TGCGCCAGCAGCTTGACAGGGGGAGAGACCCAGTACTTC. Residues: CASSLTGGETQYF. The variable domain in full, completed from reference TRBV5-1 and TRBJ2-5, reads KAGVTQTPRYLIKTRGQQVTLSCSPISGHRSVSWYQQTPGQGLQFLFEYFSETQRNKGNFPGRFSGRQFSNSRSEMNVSTLELGDSALYLCASSLTGGETQYFGPGTRLLVL.